Shown below are 24 T cell receptor beta chains from a single sample sequenced in a study of cytomegalovirus exposure and HLA in healthy donors. Use of 60 Vbeta and 13 Jbeta primers characterized the PCR. The assay was immunoSEQ multiplex PCR, and TCRdb's table has in-frame clones only and misses some. The sample has about 150,000 clones, around 79% seen once; the top ten hold 3.5%. Sample: PBMCs. Receptor source: a human donor in good health.

This clone was detected once. This chain uses TRBV25-1 with TRBJ2-1; TRBD2 matches at 8 bases. Germline CDR1 reads MGHDK; CDR2 reads SYGVNS. The V gene end was trimmed by 6 bases and the J gene end by 9 bases; junction bases not matched to a gene: 10. There are 14 residues in the CDR3. CDR3 amino acids: CASRSPGGPFEQFF. The CDR3 DNA is TGTGCCAGCAGGTCCCCGGGAGGGCCGTTTGAGCAGTTCTTC.

The chain carries TRBV28 and TRBJ2-2; 15 bases are shared with TRBD2. V lost 5 bases and J lost 1; bases outside the gene matches: 11. CDR1 is MDHEN and CDR2 is SYDVKM in the germline V gene. The CDR3 runs to 20 residues. CDR3 DNA sequence: TGTGCCAGCAGTACGGGACTAGCGGGAGGACACCCACTGAACACCGGGGAGCTGTTTTTT. The encoded protein is CASSTGLAGGHPLNTGELFF.

The chain links TRBV5-6 to TRBJ2-6; possible D gene TRBD2, 5 bases. Germline CDR1 is SGHDT and CDR2 is YYEEEE. The CDR3 is 16 amino acids. V lost 4 bases and J 2 bases, leaving 13 bases between the germline ends. The CDR3 is CASSTGAGTGANVLTF. The CDR3 coding sequence is TGTGCCAGCAGCACCGGTGCGGGTACTGGGGCCAACGTCCTGACTTTC.

The chain couples TRBV7-3 to TRBJ2-7; TRBD1 matches at 7 bases. The J segment lost 1 base and the V segment lost 4 bases, leaving 7 bases of the junction unmatched. Germline CDR1 and CDR2: SGHTA and FQGTGA. CDR3 length: 15 amino acids. For the CDR3, the DNA is TGTGCCAGCAGCTACCGGGACAGCCCATCCTACGAGCAGTACTTC. Protein sequence: CASSYRDSPSYEQYF.

The chain recombines TRBV6-5 with TRBJ1-1; tentatively, D is TRBD1 (6 bases). Germline V CDR1 and CDR2: MNHEY, SVGAGI. The CDR3 is 14 amino acids. With 3 bases removed from V and 5 bases from J, the gap between germline ends came to 13 bases. CDR3 nucleotides: TGTGCCAGCAGTTATCGGGGGGCACGGACTGAAGCTTTCTTT. It translates to CASSYRGARTEAFF.

The chain carries TRBV10-3 and TRBJ2-7; possibly TRBD2 for D (5 bases). The CDR3 extends over 10 amino acids. CDR1 and CDR2 (germline): ENHRY, SYGVKD. V was pared by 8 bases and J by 3 bases, with 5 bases between. CDR3 DNA: TGTGCCATCGGGAGCTACGAGCAGTACTTC. Translating it yields CAIGSYEQYF.

The genes are TRBV19 and TRBJ2-1; TRBD2 aligns across 8 bases. In germline, CDR1 is LNHDA, CDR2 SQIVND (reference sequence). With V trimmed by 4 bases and J by 3 bases, 11 bases remained unmatched. This CDR3 comprises 17 residues. CDR3 bases: TGTGCCAGTAGTACACGAGCGACTAGCGCGCACTACAATGAGCAGTTCTTC. This codes for CASSTRATSAHYNEQFF.

This rearrangement joins TRBV5-1 to TRBJ2-3, with TRBD2 matching over 8 bases. V trimming: 0 bases; J trimming: 1 base; junction bases outside the gene matches: 1. This CDR3 is built from 15 residues. CDR1 is SGHRS, CDR2 YFSETQ, per germline. The CDR3 sequence is CASSLELAGTDTQYF. The CDR3 region has the DNA TGCGCCAGCAGCTTGGAACTAGCGGGCACAGATACGCAGTATTTT.

Concerning this clone: Compared with germline, one end of the junction differs, possibly owing to a read error. The same CDR3 is also encoded by other DNA sequences in this sample. V usage is TRBV5-6 and J usage is TRBJ1-6; possible D gene TRBD1, 6 bases. Germline CDR1 reads SGHDT; CDR2 reads YYEEEE. The CDR3 totals 15 residues. The CDR3 bases are TGTGCCAGCAGCCCCCAGGGGACCTACAATTCACCCCTCCACTTT. Protein: CASSPQGTYNSPLHF.

The chain carries TRBV9 and TRBJ2-3; D unclear. This CDR3 contains 13 residues. Trimming removed 3 bases at V and 7 bases at J, with 12 bases between. The germline V gene encodes CDR1 SGDLS and CDR2 YYNGEE. CDR3 region: CASSALPSHTQYF. CDR3 DNA sequence: TGTGCCAGCAGCGCACTGCCTTCACATACGCAGTATTTT. Based on the CDR3 plus reference TRBV9 and TRBJ2-3, the full variable domain is DSGVTQTPKHLITATGQRVTLRCSPRSGDLSVYWYQQSLDQGLQFLIQYYNGEERAKGNILERFSAQQFPDLHSELNLSSLELGDSALYFCASSALPSHTQYFGPGTRLTVL.

The gene calls are TRBV6-6 and TRBJ1-5, with D possibly TRBD1 on 6 matching bases. The V gene lost 4 bases and the J gene lost 4 bases, with 8 bases spanning the gap. The CDR3 is 13 residues long. CDR1 and CDR2 (germline): MNHNY, SVGAGI (reference sequence). CDR3 region: CASSFGQNQPQHF. CDR3 in DNA: TGTGCCAGCAGTTTTGGACAGAATCAGCCCCAGCATTTT.

This chain connects TRBV28 to TRBJ1-5; 7 positions match TRBD1. The V gene end was trimmed by 7 bases and the J gene end by 4 bases; junction bases not matched to a gene: 1. The CDR3 loop spans 12 amino acids. The V gene's germline CDR1 is MDHEN and CDR2 SYDVKM. CDR3 protein: CASTGGNQPQHF. CDR3 nucleotide sequence: TGTGCCAGCACAGGGGGGAATCAGCCCCAGCATTTT.

The chain couples TRBV9 to TRBJ2-7, with D uncertain. Trimming removed 4 bases from V and 4 bases from J, with 15 bases in between. The CDR3 length is 14 residues. In germline, CDR1 is SGDLS, CDR2 YYNGEE. CDR3 nucleotides: TGTGCCAGCAGCAATCCTCCTCACTTATACGAGCAGTACTTC. Its translation is CASSNPPHLYEQYF.

The CDR3 protein is CASSLGWTGGNNEQFF. CDR3 nucleotide sequence: TGTGCCAGCAGCTTAGGTTGGACAGGGGGTAACAATGAGCAGTTCTTC. The chain combines TRBV7-9 with TRBJ2-1; 10 nucleotides agree with TRBD1. J gave up 5 bases and V 1 base, and 5 bases lay outside the gene matches. The CDR3 sequence is 16 residues long. Germline V lookup: CDR1 SEHNR, CDR2 FQNEAQ (reference sequence).

The chain has TRBV2 and TRBJ2-3, with TRBD1 as a possible D gene (6 bases). The V gene lost 6 bases and the J gene lost 0 bases, with 10 bases spanning the gap. Looked up from germline, CDR1 is SNHLY and CDR2 is FYNNEI. CDR3 size: 14 residues. The CDR3 protein is CASRTGISTDTQYF. CDR3 DNA sequence: TGTGCCAGCAGAACAGGGATAAGCACAGATACGCAGTATTTT.

This clone was recorded only once. Germline is not matched at one junction end, which may reflect a read error. The sample contains more than one DNA sequence encoding this CDR3. V usage is TRBV11-2 and J usage is TRBJ2-5, with D perhaps matching TRBD1 (5 bases). The CDR3 sequence is 13 residues long. Germline values: CDR1 SGHAT, CDR2 FQNNGV. The CDR3 DNA reads as TGTGCCAGCAGTTTAGGGGCGAAAGAGACCCAGTACTTC. The encoded protein is CASSLGAKETQYF.

The V call is TRBV5-1, the J call TRBJ2-2; 9 positions agree with TRBD2. Germline V CDR1 and CDR2: SGHRS, YFSETQ. This CDR3 is built from 16 residues. V was pared by 0 bases and J by 4 bases, with 4 bases of the junction left unmatched. Here the CDR3 reads CASSLAAGGSTGELFF. CDR3 coding DNA: TGCGCCAGCAGCTTGGCAGCGGGGGGTAGCACCGGGGAGCTGTTTTTT.

The gene calls are TRBV2 and TRBJ1-1; possible D gene TRBD1, 6 bases. V dropped 11 bases and J dropped 0 bases, with 13 bases sitting between them. The germline gives CDR1 SNHLY, CDR2 FYNNEI. The CDR3 is 13 amino acids. CDR3 sequence: CAGFDRMNTEAFF. The CDR3 bases are TGTGCCGGATTCGACAGGATGAACACTGAAGCTTTCTTT.

This clone was seen a handful of times. The genes are TRBV6-1 and TRBJ2-7, with 7 nucleotides matching TRBD1. With V trimmed by 4 bases and J by 4 bases, 7 bases remained unmatched. The CDR3 sequence is 14 residues long. The germline gives CDR1 MNHNS, CDR2 SASEGT. This chain's CDR3 is CASSAGQSRYEQYF. The CDR3 region has the DNA TGTGCCAGCAGTGCGGGACAGAGTAGGTACGAGCAGTACTTC.

This clone showed up just a few times. This chain joins TRBV2 and TRBJ2-7; 16 bases are a match to TRBD2. Germline assignment: CDR1 SNHLY and CDR2 FYNNEI. The CDR3 has 19 residues. J was trimmed by 0 bases and V by 1 base; bases with no gene match: 6. The CDR3 nucleotides read TGTGCCAGCAGTGAAGTCCCGGGACTAGCGGGGGGGATCTCCTACGAGCAGTACTTC. This encodes CASSEVPGLAGGISYEQYF.

This chain joins TRBV15 and TRBJ2-1, with D perhaps matching TRBD2 (5 bases). Per germline, CDR1 LNHNV and CDR2 YYDKDF (reference sequence). CDR3 size: 16 residues. Trimming shortened V by 2 bases and J by 8 bases, and 19 bases separated the two germline ends. Written as DNA, the CDR3 is TGTGCCACCAGCAGAACCGCTAGCAAACCTCAGCATGAGCAGTTCTTC. Protein product: CATSRTASKPQHEQFF. The variable domain in full, completed from reference TRBV15 and TRBJ2-1, reads DAMVIQNPRYQVTQFGKPVTLSCSQTLNHNVMYWYQQKSSQAPKLLFHYYDKDFNNEADTPDNFQSRRPNTSFCFLDIRSPGLGDTAMYLCATSRTASKPQHEQFFGPGTRLTVL.

The rearrangement joins TRBV29-1 to TRBJ2-1, with 14 bases lining up with TRBD2. The junction had 9 bases not matched to a gene; V was cut back by 1 base and J by 4 bases. The CDR3 is made up of 18 amino acids. CDR1 and CDR2 from the germline V gene are SQVTM and ANQGSEA. CDR3 residues: CSVEGETSGGARYNEQFF. CDR3 DNA: TGCAGCGTTGAAGGGGAGACTAGCGGGGGGGCGCGATACAATGAGCAGTTCTTC.

The rearrangement joins TRBV29-1 to TRBJ1-1, with D possibly matching TRBD1 (5 bases). Trimming removed 4 bases from V and 6 bases from J, with 6 bases in between. The CDR3 spans 10 residues. Germline CDR1 reads SQVTM; CDR2 reads ANQGSEA. CDR3 DNA sequence: TGCAGCGTTGCGGGGGCTGAAGCTTTCTTT. This encodes CSVAGAEAFF.

The CDR3 DNA sequence: TGTGCCAGCAGTTACGCGGGGAGCTCCTACGAGCAGTACTTC. Amino acids: CASSYAGSSYEQYF. The chain couples TRBV6-5 to TRBJ2-7, with D possibly being TRBD2 (6 bases). The CDR3 is 14 amino acids. Germline V gene data show CDR1 as MNHEY and CDR2 as SVGAGI. The V end was cut by 2 bases, the J end by 0 bases, with 8 bases between.